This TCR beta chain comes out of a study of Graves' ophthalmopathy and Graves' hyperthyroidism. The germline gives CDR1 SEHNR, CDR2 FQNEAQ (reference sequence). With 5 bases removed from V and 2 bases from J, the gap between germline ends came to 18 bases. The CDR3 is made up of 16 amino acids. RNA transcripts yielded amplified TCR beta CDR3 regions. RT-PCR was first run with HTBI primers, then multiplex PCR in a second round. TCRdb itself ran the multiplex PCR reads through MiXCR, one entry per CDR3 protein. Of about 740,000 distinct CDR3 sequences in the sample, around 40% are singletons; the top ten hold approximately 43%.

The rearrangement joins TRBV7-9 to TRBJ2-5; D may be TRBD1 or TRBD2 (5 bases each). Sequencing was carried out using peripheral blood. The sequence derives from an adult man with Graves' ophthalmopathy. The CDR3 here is CASSPDILGVQETQYF. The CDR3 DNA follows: TGTGCCAGCAGCCCCGACATCCTGGGGGTTCAAGAGACCCAGTACTTC.